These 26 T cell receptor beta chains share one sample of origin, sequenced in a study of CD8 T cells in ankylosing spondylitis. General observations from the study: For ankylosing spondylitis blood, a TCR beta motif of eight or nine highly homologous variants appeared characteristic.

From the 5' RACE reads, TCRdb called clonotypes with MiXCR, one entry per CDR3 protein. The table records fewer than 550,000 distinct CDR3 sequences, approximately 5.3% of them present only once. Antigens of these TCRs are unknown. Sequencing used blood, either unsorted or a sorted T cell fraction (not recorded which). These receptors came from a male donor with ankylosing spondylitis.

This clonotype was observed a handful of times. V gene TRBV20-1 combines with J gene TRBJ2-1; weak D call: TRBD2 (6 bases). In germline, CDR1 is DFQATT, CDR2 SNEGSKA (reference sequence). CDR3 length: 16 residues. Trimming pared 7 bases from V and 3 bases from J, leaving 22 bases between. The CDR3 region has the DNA TGCAGTGGGTCCCACGGGGTAGCGGCCCTCTACAATGAGCAGTTCTTC. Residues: CSGSHGVAALYNEQFF.

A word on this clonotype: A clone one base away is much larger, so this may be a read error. CDR3 nucleotide sequence: TGTGCCAGCAGTTTTCCGATGGGGTTTGACGCTGAAGCTTTCTTT. Translating gives CASSFPMGFDAEAFF. This chain joins TRBV28 and TRBJ1-1; unclear D gene. There are 15 residues in the CDR3. The V end was cut by 3 bases, the J end by 6 bases, with 17 bases between. The germline V gene encodes CDR1 MDHEN and CDR2 SYDVKM.

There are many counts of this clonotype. The CDR3 bases are TGCGCCAGCAGCTGGGGGGAGGGTCAGCCCCAGCATTTT. It translates to CASSWGEGQPQHF. This chain connects TRBV5-1 to TRBJ1-5; TRBD1 is a possible D gene (5 bases). The V gene's germline CDR1 is SGHRS and CDR2 YFSETQ. The CDR3 extends over 13 amino acids. The V and J ends lost 3 bases and 6 bases respectively, with 10 bases between them.

The CDR3 region is CASSFTGTSYQETQYF. The CDR3 nucleotides read TGCGCCAGCAGCTTCACCGGGACATCGTACCAAGAGACCCAGTACTTC. The chain combines TRBV5-1 with TRBJ2-5; tentative D call: TRBD1 (6 bases). The CDR3 has 16 amino acids. From germline, CDR1 is SGHRS and CDR2 YFSETQ. Trimming pared 2 bases from V and 0 bases from J, leaving 14 bases between.

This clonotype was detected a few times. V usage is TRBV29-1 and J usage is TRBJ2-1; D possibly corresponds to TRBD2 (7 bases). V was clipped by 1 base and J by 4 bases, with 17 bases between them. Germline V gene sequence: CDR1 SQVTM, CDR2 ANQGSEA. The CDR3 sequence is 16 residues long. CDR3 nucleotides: TGCAGCGTTGAAGGGGGGAAGGGGGGGAAATACAATGAGCAGTTCTTC. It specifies CSVEGGKGGKYNEQFF.

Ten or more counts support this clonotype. This chain's CDR3 is CSVQTGPSTEAFF. The CDR3 DNA is TGCAGCGTTCAGACAGGACCATCCACTGAAGCTTTCTTT. The rearrangement uses TRBV29-1 and TRBJ1-1, with D tentatively TRBD1 (6 bases). Germline CDR1 SQVTM, CDR2 ANQGSEA. The CDR3 totals 13 residues. V lost 5 bases and J 4 bases, leaving 14 bases between the germline ends. Filled out from reference TRBV29-1 and TRBJ1-1, the complete variable domain reads SAVISQKPSRDICQRGTSLTIQCQVDSQVTMMFWYRQQPGQSLTLIATANQGSEATYESGFVIDKFPISRPNLTFSTLTVSNMSPEDSSIYLCSVQTGPSTEAFFGQGTRLTVV.

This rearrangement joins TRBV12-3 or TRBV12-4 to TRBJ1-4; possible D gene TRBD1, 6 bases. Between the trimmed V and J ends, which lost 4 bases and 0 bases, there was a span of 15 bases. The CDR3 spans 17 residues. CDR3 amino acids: CASSSLRGGTTNEKLFF. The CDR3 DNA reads TGTGCCAGCAGTTCCCTGAGGGGGGGGACAACTAATGAAAAACTGTTTTTT.

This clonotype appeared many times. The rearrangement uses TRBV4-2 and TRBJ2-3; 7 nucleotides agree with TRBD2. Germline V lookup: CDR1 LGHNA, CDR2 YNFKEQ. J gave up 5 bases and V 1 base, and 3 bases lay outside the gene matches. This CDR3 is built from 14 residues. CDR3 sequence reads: CASSQGQRGDTQYF. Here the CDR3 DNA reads TGTGCCAGCAGCCAAGGCCAGCGGGGAGATACGCAGTATTTT.

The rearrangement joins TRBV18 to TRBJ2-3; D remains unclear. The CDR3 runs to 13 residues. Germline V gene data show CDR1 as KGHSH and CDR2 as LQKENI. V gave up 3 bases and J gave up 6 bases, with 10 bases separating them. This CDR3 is CASSPPVVDTQYF. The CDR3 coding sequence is TGTGCCAGCTCACCCCCGGTAGTTGATACGCAGTATTTT.

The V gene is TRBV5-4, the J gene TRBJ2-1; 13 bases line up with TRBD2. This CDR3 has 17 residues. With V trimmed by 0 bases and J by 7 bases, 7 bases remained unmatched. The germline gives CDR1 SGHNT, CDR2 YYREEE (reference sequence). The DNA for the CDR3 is TGTGCCAGCAGCTTGGTGACTAGCGGGAGGAGAAGTAATGAGCAGTTCTTC. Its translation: CASSLVTSGRRSNEQFF.

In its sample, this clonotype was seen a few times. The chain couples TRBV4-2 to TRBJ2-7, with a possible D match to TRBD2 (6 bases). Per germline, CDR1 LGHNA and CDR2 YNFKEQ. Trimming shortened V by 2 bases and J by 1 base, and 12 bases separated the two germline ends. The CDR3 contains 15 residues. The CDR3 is CASSQPGTGSYEQYF. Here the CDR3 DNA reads TGTGCCAGCAGCCAACCCGGGACTGGATCCTACGAGCAGTACTTC.

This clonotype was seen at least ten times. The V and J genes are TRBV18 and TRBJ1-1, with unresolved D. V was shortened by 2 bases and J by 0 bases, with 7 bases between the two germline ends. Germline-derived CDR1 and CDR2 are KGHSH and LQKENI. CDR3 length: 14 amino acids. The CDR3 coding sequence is TGTGCCAGCTCACCAGCCAGTATGAACACTGAAGCTTTCTTT. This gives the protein CASSPASMNTEAFF.

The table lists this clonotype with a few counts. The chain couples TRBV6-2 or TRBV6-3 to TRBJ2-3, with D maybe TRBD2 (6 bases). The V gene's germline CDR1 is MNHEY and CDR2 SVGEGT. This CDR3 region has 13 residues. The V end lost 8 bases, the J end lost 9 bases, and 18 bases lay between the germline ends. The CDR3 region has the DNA TGTGCCAGCGGAGGGGACTTAGGTAGAACGCAGTATTTT. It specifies CASGGDLGRTQYF.

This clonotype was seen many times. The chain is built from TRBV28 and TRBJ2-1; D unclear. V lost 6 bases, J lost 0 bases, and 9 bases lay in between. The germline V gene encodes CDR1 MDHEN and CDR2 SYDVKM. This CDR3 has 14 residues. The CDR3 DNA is TGTGCCAGCAGCTTCCTCATCTCCTACAATGAGCAGTTCTTC. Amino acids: CASSFLISYNEQFF.

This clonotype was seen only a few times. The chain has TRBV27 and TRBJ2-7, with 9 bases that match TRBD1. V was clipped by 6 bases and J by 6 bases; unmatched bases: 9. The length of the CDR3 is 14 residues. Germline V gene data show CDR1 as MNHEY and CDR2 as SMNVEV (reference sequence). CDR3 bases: TGTGCCAGCAGAAGAGGGACAGGGAAGGGCGAGCAGTACTTC. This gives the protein CASRRGTGKGEQYF.

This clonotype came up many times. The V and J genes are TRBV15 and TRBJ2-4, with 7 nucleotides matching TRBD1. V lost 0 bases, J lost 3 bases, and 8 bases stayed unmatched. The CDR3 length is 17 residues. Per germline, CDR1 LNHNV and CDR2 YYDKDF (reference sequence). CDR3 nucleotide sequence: TGTGCCACCAGCAGAGATCCGCCCTCAGGGGGCAAAAACATTCAGTACTTC. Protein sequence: CATSRDPPSGGKNIQYF.

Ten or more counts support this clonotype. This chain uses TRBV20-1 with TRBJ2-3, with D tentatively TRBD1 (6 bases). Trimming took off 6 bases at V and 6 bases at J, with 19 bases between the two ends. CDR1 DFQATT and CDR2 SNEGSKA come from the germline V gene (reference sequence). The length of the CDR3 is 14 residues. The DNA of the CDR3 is TGCAGTGCCTTGGACAGTTTTAAGCGGGATACGCAGTATTTT. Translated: CSALDSFKRDTQYF.

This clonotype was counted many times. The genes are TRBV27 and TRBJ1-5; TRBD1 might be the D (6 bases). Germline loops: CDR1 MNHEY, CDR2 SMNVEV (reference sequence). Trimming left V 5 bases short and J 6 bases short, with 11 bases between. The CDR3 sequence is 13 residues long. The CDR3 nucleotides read TGTGCCAGCAGTCAGGGGTGGGCTCAGCCCCAGCATTTT. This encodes CASSQGWAQPQHF.

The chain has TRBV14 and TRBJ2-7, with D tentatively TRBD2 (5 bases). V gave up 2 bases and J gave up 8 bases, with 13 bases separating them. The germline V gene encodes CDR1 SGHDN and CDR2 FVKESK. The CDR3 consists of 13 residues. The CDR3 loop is CASSQIGSQKQYF. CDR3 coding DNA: TGTGCCAGCAGCCAAATAGGGAGTCAGAAGCAGTACTTC.

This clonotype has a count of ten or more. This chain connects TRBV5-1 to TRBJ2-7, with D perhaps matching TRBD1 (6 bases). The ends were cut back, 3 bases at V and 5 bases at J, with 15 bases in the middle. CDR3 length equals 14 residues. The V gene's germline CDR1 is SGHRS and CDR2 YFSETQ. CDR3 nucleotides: TGCGCCAGCAGCTCGAGGGGGACCTTCGACGAGCAGTACTTC. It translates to CASSSRGTFDEQYF.

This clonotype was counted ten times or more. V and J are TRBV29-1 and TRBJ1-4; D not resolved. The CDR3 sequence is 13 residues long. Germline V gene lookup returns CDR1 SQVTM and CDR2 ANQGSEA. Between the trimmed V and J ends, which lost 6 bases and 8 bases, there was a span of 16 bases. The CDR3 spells CSVLLREGEKLFF. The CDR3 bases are TGCAGCGTCCTGCTGAGGGAGGGAGAAAAACTGTTTTTT. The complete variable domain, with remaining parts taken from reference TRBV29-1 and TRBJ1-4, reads SAVISQKPSRDICQRGTSLTIQCQVDSQVTMMFWYRQQPGQSLTLIATANQGSEATYESGFVIDKFPISRPNLTFSTLTVSNMSPEDSSIYLCSVLLREGEKLFFGSGTQLSVL.

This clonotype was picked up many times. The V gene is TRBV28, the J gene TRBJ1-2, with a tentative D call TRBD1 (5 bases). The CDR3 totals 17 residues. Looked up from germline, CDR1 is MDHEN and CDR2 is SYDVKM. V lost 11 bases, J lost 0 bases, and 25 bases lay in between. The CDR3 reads CAGATGGSNEPNYGYTF. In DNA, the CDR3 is TGTGCCGGCGCTACAGGAGGCAGTAACGAACCTAACTATGGCTACACCTTC.

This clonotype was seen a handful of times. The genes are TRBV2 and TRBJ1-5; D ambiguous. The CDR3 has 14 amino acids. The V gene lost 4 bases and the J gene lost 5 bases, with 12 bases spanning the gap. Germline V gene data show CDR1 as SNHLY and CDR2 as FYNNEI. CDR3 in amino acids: CASSVGRAYQPQHF. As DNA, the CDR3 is TGTGCCAGCAGTGTGGGTAGGGCGTATCAGCCCCAGCATTTT.

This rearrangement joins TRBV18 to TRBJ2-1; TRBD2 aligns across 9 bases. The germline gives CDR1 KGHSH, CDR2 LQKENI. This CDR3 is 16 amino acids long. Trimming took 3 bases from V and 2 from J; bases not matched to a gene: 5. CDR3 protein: CASSPFGGRAYNEQFF. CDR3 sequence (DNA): TGTGCCAGCTCACCTTTTGGCGGGAGGGCCTACAATGAGCAGTTCTTC. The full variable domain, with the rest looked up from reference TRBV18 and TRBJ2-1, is NAGVMQNPRHLVRRRGQEARLRCSPMKGHSHVYWYRQLPEEGLKFMVYLQKENIIDESGMPKERFSAEFPKEGPSILRIQQVVRGDSAAYFCASSPFGGRAYNEQFFGPGTRLTVL.

CDR3 in DNA: TGCAGTGCTAGAGTGGCCTCTGGGGCCAACGTCCTGACTTTC. It is translated as CSARVASGANVLTF. The chain employs TRBV20-1 and TRBJ2-6; D not resolved. Germline CDR1 DFQATT, CDR2 SNEGSKA (reference sequence). The CDR3 runs to 14 residues. Trimming removed 1 base from V and 0 bases from J, with 4 bases in between.

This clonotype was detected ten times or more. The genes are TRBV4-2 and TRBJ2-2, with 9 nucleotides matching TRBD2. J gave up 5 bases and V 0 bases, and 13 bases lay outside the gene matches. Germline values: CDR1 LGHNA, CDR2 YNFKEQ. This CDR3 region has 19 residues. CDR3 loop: CASSQDSGAGGPWTGELFF. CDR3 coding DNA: TGTGCCAGCAGCCAAGATTCAGGGGCGGGAGGGCCTTGGACCGGGGAGCTGTTTTTT.